The 29 T cell receptor beta chains below come from one sample, sequenced in a study of technical replicates of blood from a few donors. This table comes from immunoSEQ multiplex PCR, and its TCRdb copy is limited to in-frame clones, with some not included. The sample yields roughly 66,000 clones, around 85% seen once. Sequenced sample: PBMCs. All receptors come from a human donor in good health. Some clones in this sample may be carry-over from other donors' samples.

The rearrangement joins TRBV5-1 to TRBJ2-5, with a tentative D call TRBD2 (5 bases). The V gene lost 0 bases and the J gene lost 5 bases, with 14 bases spanning the gap. Germline CDR1 SGHRS, CDR2 YFSETQ. This CDR3 has 15 residues. For the CDR3, the DNA is TGCGCCAGCAGCTTGGGGAGCGGCAGATGGGAGACCCAGTACTTC. This translates into CASSLGSGRWETQYF.

J is TRBJ1-5 and V is TRBV7-2, with 8 bases matching TRBD1. The CDR3 sequence is 13 residues long. The germline gives CDR1 SGHTA, CDR2 FQGNSA. J lost 7 bases, V lost 5 bases, and 4 bases had no gene match. CDR3: CASSPDREQPQHF. DNA of the CDR3: TGTGCCAGCAGCCCGGACAGGGAACAGCCCCAGCATTTT.

J is TRBJ2-7 and V is TRBV7-6; D might be TRBD2 (5 bases). The germline gives CDR1 SGHVS, CDR2 FNYEAQ. CDR3 length: 15 amino acids. The V and J ends lost 5 bases and 0 bases respectively, with 14 bases between them. CDR3 protein: CASSPEGTPSYEQYF. For the CDR3, the DNA is TGTGCCAGCAGCCCAGAGGGTACCCCCTCCTACGAGCAGTACTTC.

The chain carries TRBV7-2 and TRBJ2-7; D is undetermined. CDR1 and CDR2 (germline): SGHTA, FQGNSA. The CDR3 is made up of 15 amino acids. The ends were cut back, 2 bases at V and 4 bases at J, with 15 bases in the middle. CDR3 nucleotides: TGTGCCAGCAGCTTATATTCAGATCTCTCATACGAGCAGTACTTC. It codes for CASSLYSDLSYEQYF.

The V gene is TRBV9, the J gene TRBJ2-7, with TRBD2 as a possible D gene (7 bases). Germline V lookup: CDR1 SGDLS, CDR2 YYNGEE. This CDR3 has 16 residues. V gave up 0 bases and J gave up 0 bases, with 13 bases separating them. The CDR3: CASSVGGGGSSYEQYF. The CDR3 bases are TGTGCCAGCAGCGTAGGGGGGGGCGGGAGCTCCTACGAGCAGTACTTC.

The chain combines TRBV5-4 with TRBJ1-1; D gene ambiguous. The V gene's germline CDR1 is SGHNT and CDR2 YYREEE (reference sequence). The CDR3 contains 11 residues. V lost 4 bases and J lost 2, with 3 bases in between. The CDR3 loop is CASSTNTEAFF. The CDR3 DNA reads as TGTGCCAGCAGCACAAACACTGAAGCTTTCTTT.

The chain uses TRBV9 and TRBJ1-1; D not resolved. CDR3 length: 14 residues. The ends were cut back, 6 bases at V and 4 bases at J, with 16 bases in the middle. Looked up from germline, CDR1 is SGDLS and CDR2 is YYNGEE. This chain's CDR3 is CASMEGPLGTEAFF. CDR3 in DNA: TGTGCCAGCATGGAGGGTCCCTTGGGCACTGAAGCTTTCTTT.

The CDR3, as DNA: TGTGCCAGCAGCTTACTTTTCTCAGGGGCATATGGCTACACCTTC. Protein sequence: CASSLLFSGAYGYTF. This chain connects TRBV7-9 to TRBJ1-2; D is perhaps TRBD1 (6 bases). The CDR3 covers 15 residues. The V end lost 2 bases, the J end lost 5 bases, and 15 bases lay between the germline ends. Germline V gives CDR1 SEHNR, CDR2 FQNEAQ (reference sequence).

The chain is built from TRBV4-1 and TRBJ2-1, with 7 bases matching TRBD1. Germline V gives CDR1 MGHRA, CDR2 YSYEKL. The length of the CDR3 is 15 residues. V lost 1 base, J lost 1 base, and 1 base stayed unmatched. The CDR3 is CASSQVQGSYNEQFF. The CDR3 DNA sequence: TGCGCCAGCAGCCAAGTACAGGGGTCCTACAATGAGCAGTTCTTC.

J is TRBJ1-1 and V is TRBV6-5; D is uncertain. Trimming cost V 6 bases and J 5 bases, with 16 bases left between them. Looked up from germline, CDR1 is MNHEY and CDR2 is SVGAGI. The CDR3 extends over 14 amino acids. CDR3 loop: CASRPPAGRTEAFF. CDR3 nucleotide sequence: TGTGCCAGCAGGCCCCCAGCGGGGAGGACTGAAGCTTTCTTT.

This clone was counted only a few times. DNA of the CDR3: TGTGCCAGTACACGCGGGACAGCTAATGAAAAACTGTTTTTT. Protein product: CASTRGTANEKLFF. The chain couples TRBV19 to TRBJ1-4; 7 positions match TRBD1. The CDR3 runs 14 residues. V lost 7 bases to trimming and J lost 3 bases; unmatched junction nucleotides: 5. Germline values: CDR1 LNHDA, CDR2 SQIVND (reference sequence).

The chain combines TRBV4-3 with TRBJ2-1, with TRBD2 matching over 8 bases. Germline CDR1 is LGHNA and CDR2 is YSLEER. The CDR3 is 15 amino acids. The V gene end was trimmed by 4 bases and the J gene end by 3 bases; junction bases not matched to a gene: 5. CDR3 sequence: CASSPTSGRYNEQFF. CDR3 in DNA: TGCGCCAGCAGCCCAACTAGCGGCCGCTACAATGAGCAGTTCTTC.

The chain employs TRBV19 and TRBJ1-6, with D tentatively TRBD1 (5 bases). V was shortened by 3 bases and J by 7 bases, with 13 bases between the two germline ends. Germline V gene data show CDR1 as LNHDA and CDR2 as SQIVND (reference sequence). CDR3 length: 15 amino acids. CDR3 sequence reads: CASSMGARVNSPLHF. For the CDR3, the DNA is TGTGCCAGTAGTATGGGCGCCAGGGTAAATTCACCCCTCCACTTT. The whole variable domain, remainder taken from reference TRBV19 and TRBJ1-6, is DGGITQSPKYLFRKEGQNVTLSCEQNLNHDAMYWYRQDPGQGLRLIYYSQIVNDFQKGDIAEGYSVSREKKESFPLTVTSAQKNPTAFYLCASSMGARVNSPLHFGNGTRLTVT.

The genes are TRBV5-6 and TRBJ2-1; 7 nucleotides line up with TRBD1. This CDR3 has 18 residues. Germline values: CDR1 SGHDT, CDR2 YYEEEE. Trimming removed 1 base from V and 9 bases from J; junction bases left unmatched: 19. CDR3 loop: CASSLFQLVWQGVGEQFF. The CDR3 DNA reads TGTGCCAGCAGCTTGTTTCAGTTAGTGTGGCAGGGGGTGGGTGAGCAGTTCTTC.

The V gene is TRBV11-2, the J gene TRBJ2-7; D is unresolved. V gave up 5 bases and J gave up 6 bases, with 20 bases separating them. Germline values: CDR1 SGHAT, CDR2 FQNNGV. The CDR3 runs to 15 residues. CDR3 coding DNA: TGTGCCAGCAGCCCCCTCTACTCGGTGATCGGCGAGCAGTACTTC. Protein: CASSPLYSVIGEQYF.

This chain uses TRBV9 with TRBJ1-6; 8 bases align to TRBD1. The CDR3 sequence is 15 residues long. The junction had 4 bases not matched to a gene; V was cut back by 1 base and J by 7 bases. Looked up from germline, CDR1 is SGDLS and CDR2 is YYNGEE. CDR3 residues: CASSVTGTGNSPLHF. CDR3 sequence (DNA): TGTGCCAGCAGCGTAACCGGGACAGGCAATTCACCCCTCCACTTT.

This sequence joins TRBV5-4 and TRBJ2-3; 7 positions agree with TRBD2. The CDR3 covers 14 residues. CDR1 is SGHNT, CDR2 YYREEE, per germline (reference sequence). The V segment lost 4 bases and the J segment 3 bases; nucleotides outside the gene matches: 5. The CDR3 bases are TGTGCCAGCAGCCCTGGACTAGTGACAGATACGCAGTATTTT. Translated: CASSPGLVTDTQYF.

The rearrangement uses TRBV5-4 and TRBJ1-1; the match to TRBD1 covers 9 bases. J gave up 7 bases and V 2 bases, and 3 bases lay outside the gene matches. Germline V CDR1 and CDR2: SGHNT, YYREEE (reference sequence). There are 13 residues in the CDR3. The CDR3 DNA reads as TGTGCCAGCAGCTTCACAGGGGGCAGTGAAGCTTTCTTT. This gives the protein CASSFTGGSEAFF.

The J gene is TRBJ1-2, the V gene TRBV6-6; 9 bases agree with TRBD1. CDR3 size: 16 residues. The trim removed 5 bases at V and 2 bases at J, leaving 9 bases unmatched. Germline loops: CDR1 MNHNY, CDR2 SVGAGI (reference sequence). CDR3 DNA: TGTGCCAGCAGTCTAAGGGGGGACAGGGACAACTATGGCTACACCTTC. Residues: CASSLRGDRDNYGYTF.

The chain carries TRBV7-9 and TRBJ2-3; possibly TRBD2 for D (7 bases). This CDR3 contains 17 residues. The V end was cut by 5 bases, the J end by 4 bases, with 22 bases between. Germline assignment: CDR1 SEHNR and CDR2 FQNEAQ (reference sequence). CDR3 DNA sequence: TGTGCCAGCAGCCGAGTACAGGGCCTGGCGGGGGCAGATACGCAGTATTTT. This gives the protein CASSRVQGLAGADTQYF.

V gene TRBV11-2 combines with J gene TRBJ2-1, with 11 bases fitting TRBD2. The germline V gene has CDR1 SGHAT and CDR2 FQNNGV. V trimming: 5 bases; J trimming: 4 bases; junction bases outside the gene matches: 7. CDR3 size: 16 residues. CDR3 sequence (DNA): TGTGCCAGCAGCCCTAGACTAGCGGGGTTTTACAATGAGCAGTTCTTC. This encodes CASSPRLAGFYNEQFF.

The chain uses TRBV6-5 and TRBJ1-4; D is possibly TRBD1 (6 bases). The CDR3 is 15 amino acids. Per the germline V gene, CDR1 is MNHEY and CDR2 is SVGAGI. V lost 0 bases, J lost 6 bases, and 11 bases lay in between. The CDR3 DNA reads TGTGCCAGCAGTTACTCGGGGGCGTCTTATGAAAAACTGTTTTTT. Its protein product is CASSYSGASYEKLFF.

The table lists this clone with a count of one. As DNA, the CDR3 is TGTGCCAGCAGCAAAGTAGTGGCTCTAGCCCACGAGCAGTACTTC. Translating it yields CASSKVVALAHEQYF. J is TRBJ2-7 and V is TRBV21-1; TRBD2, the D gene given by the table, was not confirmed from the DNA. TRBV21-1 has pseudogene status. There are 15 residues in the CDR3.

J is TRBJ2-7 and V is TRBV2; 9 nucleotides match TRBD1. The CDR3 has 14 amino acids. The trim removed 1 base at V and 5 bases at J, leaving 3 bases unmatched. In germline, CDR1 is SNHLY, CDR2 FYNNEI. The CDR3 sequence is CASSEDRGLNEQYF. In DNA form, the CDR3 reads TGTGCCAGCAGTGAAGACAGGGGGCTAAACGAGCAGTACTTC.

The chain is built from TRBV27 and TRBJ1-2, with D possibly matching TRBD1 (6 bases). The length of the CDR3 is 15 residues. CDR1 MNHEY and CDR2 SMNVEV come from the germline V gene (reference sequence). Trimming shortened V by 1 base and J by 4 bases, and 13 bases separated the two germline ends. The CDR3 is CASSLWFGTSYGYTF. In DNA form, the CDR3 reads TGTGCCAGCAGTTTATGGTTTGGGACATCCTATGGCTACACCTTC.

This chain uses TRBV28 with TRBJ2-7, with D perhaps matching TRBD2 (5 bases). Trimming shortened V by 10 bases and J by 2 bases, and 9 bases separated the two germline ends. The V gene's germline CDR1 is MDHEN and CDR2 SYDVKM. The CDR3 covers 11 residues. The CDR3 spells CAITRAYEQYF. The CDR3 DNA reads as TGTGCCATCACTAGGGCCTACGAGCAGTACTTC.

This clone has just a few counts. The rearrangement uses TRBV29-1 and TRBJ1-1; D unresolved. The CDR3 consists of 13 residues. The V end was cut by 2 bases, the J end by 4 bases, with 11 bases between. The germline V gene has CDR1 SQVTM and CDR2 ANQGSEA. CDR3 coding DNA: TGCAGCGTTGAATCCGGGTTCAGCACTGAAGCTTTCTTT. Its translation is CSVESGFSTEAFF.

This clone is a singleton in its sample. This sequence joins TRBV7-3 and TRBJ2-5, with D tentatively TRBD2 (6 bases). Per germline, CDR1 SGHTA and CDR2 FQGTGA. Deletions cut 0 bases from V and 1 base from J, with 9 bases between. This CDR3 has 15 amino acids. CDR3 loop: CASSLTGTAQETQYF. The CDR3 nucleotides read TGTGCCAGCAGCTTAACGGGGACTGCCCAAGAGACCCAGTACTTC. Supplemented by reference TRBV7-3 and TRBJ2-5, the full variable domain reads GAGVSQTPSNKVTEKGKYVELRCDPISGHTALYWYRQSLGQGPEFLIYFQGTGAADDSGLPNDRFFAVRPEGSVSTLKIQRTERGDSAVYLCASSLTGTAQETQYFGPGTRLLVL.

The CDR3 nucleotides read TGCGCCAGCAGCTTTTCGGGGCTAGCGGTCACCGGGCCATACGAGCAGTACTTC. Translated, it gives CASSFSGLAVTGPYEQYF. V gene TRBV5-1 combines with J gene TRBJ2-7; 7 nucleotides line up with TRBD2. The CDR3 is 18 residues long. With V trimmed by 2 bases and J by 4 bases, 18 bases remained unmatched. Germline CDR1 and CDR2: SGHRS and YFSETQ.